This T cell receptor beta chain is drawn from a study of regulatory and conventional T cells in RAG deficiency (dated by TCRdb to the late 2010s). With respect to the entire study: The study used high-throughput TCR beta sequencing to compare repertoire diversity and composition of Treg, conventional CD4+ and CD8+ T cells between RAG-deficient patients and healthy controls. The full study reports these points: Compared with control T-cell subpopulations, the RAG-deficient patients had markedly lower Shannon entropy and higher Simpson indices. For some subjects, some analyses of T-cell subsets were not performed. Unique TCR beta sequences from Treg cells were about 100-fold fewer in Omenn syndrome and CID/AS patients than controls, versus approximately 10-fold for other subsets. Shorter CDR3 lengths were found in all patient T-cell subsets, and >85% Treg-Tconv repertoire overlap at nucleotide and amino acid level was observed in Omenn syndrome patients. In Omenn syndrome patients, sorted CD25-high CD127-low cells may represent peripherally activated cells rather than bona fide Treg cells.

The method was the immunoSEQ multiplex PCR assay. Genomic DNA from the sorted T-cell subsets was used to amplify rearranged TCR beta chain products, which were then sequenced. Regarding the original processing steps: Shannon entropy and Simpson indices were used to quantify the repertoire diversity of productive TCR beta rearrangements. To gauge clonal expansion, the frequencies of the 100 most abundant productive TCR beta clonotypes among total reads were added together. The TRB repertoires were evaluated with a self-reactivity index based on amino acid usage at CDR3beta positions 6 and 7. Two-way ANOVA was applied to the repertoire analyses, whereas Student t or Mann-Whitney tests were applied to the flow cytometric analyses. Here the immuneACCESS table is served through TCRdb, limited to in-frame sequences with V and J called. Missing clones are a known gap in these copies; in checked studies unresolved V genes cover under half, and the rest lacks a known reason. The V and J calls and clone size come from that table; D and trimming were worked out from the DNA. This sample is represented by tens of thousands of clones; 85% to 95% of them were singletons. The top ten clonotypes cover about 0.73% of the sample.

A word on this clone: This receptor's antigen is unknown. Per-base quality was not reported, and no clone a single base away is much larger than it.

The CDR3, cysteine through phenylalanine, is 15 amino acids long. Only CDR3 DNA remains: 45 bases, in frame from the first base. CDR1 and CDR2 (SGHAT, FQNNGV) derive from the germline V gene. V ends up 5 bases short and J 3 bases short, with an unmatched junction base count of 10. Before genomic DNA was extracted, conventional CD4+ T cells were isolated from blood as CD25-low CD127-high cells. Repertoire analyses used fewer than 10 healthy control donors as the comparison group. This sample also belongs to another study, concerning regulatory T cells. As noted in the second study: The multiplex PCR used 52 forward TRBV primers and 13 reverse TRBJ primers, with assay-based and computational corrections for amplification bias. Patient repertoires showed restricted unique TRB V-J pairs and skewed V and J gene usage, most marked in regulatory T cells. T-cell receptor beta repertoires of sorted regulatory, conventional CD4+ and CD8+ T cells were compared between CD3G-deficient patients and healthy controls. Peripheral blood mononuclear cells were isolated by Ficoll density separation. Within the immunoSEQ assay, multiplex PCR amplified rearranged TRB loci from genomic DNA. TRB amplicons were sequenced on an Illumina HiSeq platform. Custom algorithms error-filtered the raw sequences and aligned them to reference gene sequences, after which the immunoSEQ online tools were used for analysis. Frequencies of productive and nonproductive TRB rearrangements were evaluated among both unique and total sequences. For group comparisons, t tests, Mann-Whitney tests or two-way ANOVA were performed in Prism software.

This receptor was taken from a human donor in good health. Sequencing input: CD4+ T cells sorted from blood. The chain is encoded by TRBV11-2 joined to TRBJ2-7; TRBD1 agrees with 7 junctional bases. This receptor carries the CDR3 CASSALKGAGYEQYF. The sequenced DNA: TGTGCCAGCAGCGCACTTAAGGGGGCCGGCTACGAGCAGTACTTC.